One and the same sample provided the 19 T cell receptor beta chains below, sequenced in a study of cytomegalovirus exposure and HLA in healthy donors. The primer mix had 60 Vbeta and 13 Jbeta primers. Only in-frame clones appear in the TCRdb table, and some are missing; sequencing was by immunoSEQ multiplex PCR. The data hold some 170,000 clones, with roughly four fifths observed a single time. The sample consisted of PBMCs. The receptors derive from a middle-aged man in good health and CMV-seropositive.

The chain carries TRBV6-1 and TRBJ2-3, with D possibly being TRBD2 (6 bases). The ends were cut back, 4 bases at V and 2 bases at J, with 10 bases in the middle. Germline-derived CDR1 and CDR2 are MNHNS and SASEGT. This CDR3 has 14 residues. The CDR3 region is CASSAGLNTDTQYF. The CDR3 region has the DNA TGTGCCAGCAGTGCGGGACTTAACACAGATACGCAGTATTTT.

The chain combines TRBV28 with TRBJ2-5; TRBD2 might be the D (6 bases). Between the trimmed V and J ends, which lost 6 bases and 13 bases, there was a span of 18 bases. Germline V gene sequence: CDR1 MDHEN, CDR2 SYDVKM. The CDR3 totals 12 residues. CDR3 loop: CASSPRGTHMYF. For the CDR3, the DNA is TGTGCCAGCAGCCCCCGAGGGACTCACATGTACTTC.

The J gene is TRBJ2-3, the V gene TRBV19; 8 bases align to TRBD2. The CDR3 consists of 12 residues. Germline V gives CDR1 LNHDA, CDR2 SQIVND (reference sequence). The V gene end was trimmed by 6 bases and the J gene end by 4 bases; junction bases not matched to a gene: 0. CDR3 coding DNA: TGTGCCAGTAGGCGGGAGGCAGATACGCAGTATTTT. Translating it yields CASRREADTQYF.

The chain carries TRBV28 and TRBJ2-5, with 10 bases lining up with TRBD2. This CDR3 spans 16 amino acids. Germline V gene lookup returns CDR1 MDHEN and CDR2 SYDVKM. V dropped 4 bases and J dropped 5; count of bases not matched to a gene: 10. Here the CDR3 DNA reads TGTGCCAGCAGTTCATTTAGCGGGAGGAGGTCGGAGACCCAGTACTTC. As protein: CASSSFSGRRSETQYF.

This chain connects TRBV30 to TRBJ2-1; 10 bases are a match to TRBD2. This CDR3 spans 13 amino acids. V lost 4 bases to trimming and J lost 9 bases; unmatched junction nucleotides: 6. From germline, CDR1 is GTSNPN and CDR2 SVGIG (reference sequence). CDR3 coding DNA: TGTGCCTGGACTAGCGGGGGCGGAAGTGAGCAGTTCTTC. This codes for CAWTSGGGSEQFF.

The J gene is TRBJ2-2, the V gene TRBV4-2, with TRBD2 identical over 13 bases. The CDR3 has 18 amino acids. V lost 0 bases, J lost 5 bases, and 6 bases stayed unmatched. Germline CDR1 LGHNA, CDR2 YNFKEQ. The CDR3 region is CASSQDRTSGSSTGELFF. For the CDR3, the DNA is TGTGCCAGCAGCCAAGACCGGACTAGCGGGAGCTCGACCGGGGAGCTGTTTTTT.

The sample holds one count of this clone. The V and J genes are TRBV27 and TRBJ2-7; 7 bases map to TRBD2. From germline, CDR1 is MNHEY and CDR2 SMNVEV (reference sequence). The CDR3 has 14 residues. J was trimmed by 4 bases and V by 1 base; bases with no gene match: 4. In nucleotides, the CDR3 is TGTGCCAGCAGTTTATTCGGGACTACTTACGAGCAGTACTTC. Translated, it gives CASSLFGTTYEQYF.

This clone was picked up one time. This chain joins TRBV5-6 and TRBJ2-7; D perhaps matches TRBD2 (6 bases). Trimming removed 2 bases from V and 2 bases from J, with 17 bases in between. The CDR3 loop spans 16 amino acids. CDR1 is SGHDT, CDR2 YYEEEE, per germline. The CDR3 region has the DNA TGTGCCAGCAGCTTTAGTAGTCGGGAGAGGCCCTACGAGCAGTACTTC. Its translation is CASSFSSRERPYEQYF.

This sequence joins TRBV5-4 and TRBJ2-6; D gene unclear. Germline values: CDR1 SGHNT, CDR2 YYREEE (reference sequence). The CDR3 is 16 residues long. V lost 3 bases, J lost 2 bases, and 12 bases lay in between. DNA for the CDR3: TGTGCCAGCAGCTCGAGATCCCCGGCTGGGGCCAACGTCCTGACTTTC. It codes for CASSSRSPAGANVLTF.

The rearrangement joins TRBV11-3 to TRBJ2-1; possible D gene TRBD2, 6 bases. The CDR3 loop spans 12 amino acids. The germline CDR1 and CDR2 sequences are SGHNT and YENEEA. Between the trimmed V and J ends, which lost 6 bases and 7 bases, there was a span of 10 bases. The CDR3 loop is CASRGGTNEQFF. As DNA, the CDR3 is TGTGCCAGCAGGGGGGGTACGAATGAGCAGTTCTTC.

The chain carries TRBV6-5 and TRBJ2-7, with D possibly matching TRBD1 (6 bases). The germline V and J ends were trimmed by 2 bases and 3 bases, with 8 bases remaining between them. CDR3 length: 13 amino acids. CDR1 and CDR2 from the germline V gene are MNHEY and SVGAGI. CDR3 in amino acids: CASSYLTGYEQYF. The CDR3, as DNA: TGTGCCAGCAGTTACCTGACAGGCTACGAGCAGTACTTC.

V is TRBV7-2 and J is TRBJ2-3; D gene unclear. This CDR3 is built from 14 residues. Looked up from germline, CDR1 is SGHTA and CDR2 is FQGNSA. Trimming stripped 3 bases from V and 5 bases from J, with 12 bases between. This CDR3 reads CASSFLLFGDTQYF. The CDR3 DNA follows: TGTGCCAGCAGCTTTTTACTGTTTGGAGATACGCAGTATTTT.

The chain uses TRBV27 and TRBJ2-2; TRBD2 matches at 11 bases. CDR1 is MNHEY and CDR2 is SMNVEV in the germline V gene (reference sequence). This CDR3 region has 16 residues. The trim removed 1 base at V and 7 bases at J, leaving 5 bases unmatched. CDR3: CASSLLAGGPHGELFF. In DNA, the CDR3 is TGTGCCAGCAGTTTATTAGCGGGGGGGCCCCACGGGGAGCTGTTTTTT.

The chain has TRBV16 and TRBJ2-2; 10 bases fit TRBD2. Germline V CDR1 and CDR2: KGHSY, FQNENV. The J segment lost 6 bases and the V segment lost 4 bases, leaving 5 bases of the junction unmatched. This CDR3 contains 15 residues. This chain's CDR3 is CASSRSGRAPGELFF. In nucleotides, the CDR3 is TGTGCCAGCAGCCGAAGCGGGAGGGCCCCCGGGGAGCTGTTTTTT.

The chain recombines TRBV5-1 with TRBJ2-3; D perhaps matches TRBD1 (5 bases). V was shortened by 1 base and J by 1 base, with 10 bases between the two germline ends. The length of the CDR3 is 15 residues. Germline CDR1 reads SGHRS; CDR2 reads YFSETQ. The CDR3 nucleotides are TGCGCCAGCAGCTTGATGGGGCTTGGCACAGATACGCAGTATTTT. Its protein is CASSLMGLGTDTQYF.

This chain uses TRBV6-5 with TRBJ1-4; unclear D gene. The germline V gene has CDR1 MNHEY and CDR2 SVGAGI. The ends were cut back, 6 bases at V and 6 bases at J, with 17 bases in the middle. There are 15 residues in the CDR3. CDR3 sequence: CASRNLGSEDEKLFF. The CDR3 nucleotides read TGTGCCAGCAGGAATTTAGGGAGCGAGGATGAAAAACTGTTTTTT.

This sequence joins TRBV7-9 and TRBJ1-2; no definite D call. Deletions cut 2 bases from V and 6 bases from J, with 7 bases between. The CDR3 is 12 amino acids. Germline V gene lookup returns CDR1 SEHNR and CDR2 FQNEAQ (reference sequence). Here the CDR3 DNA reads TGTGCCAGCAGCTTACACACAGATGGCTACACCTTC. Translated, it gives CASSLHTDGYTF.

The CDR3 region is CASSPLFGQSSGNTIYF. CDR3 nucleotides: TGTGCCAGCTCACCACTTTTTGGGCAGAGCTCTGGAAACACCATATATTTT. The chain is built from TRBV18 and TRBJ1-3, with D uncertain. The V and J ends lost 1 base and 0 bases respectively, with 13 bases between them. Per germline, CDR1 KGHSH and CDR2 LQKENI. CDR3 length equals 17 residues.

V gene TRBV28 combines with J gene TRBJ2-5; the D gene is possibly TRBD2 (5 bases). The length of the CDR3 is 15 residues. Germline loops: CDR1 MDHEN, CDR2 SYDVKM. Trimming shortened V by 3 bases and J by 3 bases, and 14 bases separated the two germline ends. CDR3 loop: CASSFYRGVEETQYF. CDR3 nucleotide sequence: TGTGCCAGCAGTTTTTATCGGGGAGTGGAAGAGACCCAGTACTTC.